The rows below give T cell receptor beta chains drawn from one sample of a study of cytomegalovirus exposure and HLA in healthy donors. Assay: immunoSEQ multiplex PCR; the TCRdb copy retains only in-frame clones and omits some. Of approximately 170,000 clones detected, 60% to 85% appear once; the ten largest clones hold around 3.2%. The sequenced sample consisted of PBMCs. The receptors were gathered from a female donor in good health and CMV-seronegative. The CDR3 runs from the conserved cysteine through the conserved F or W. The D gene is left open where the match is weak. The size of a clone is reported for some rows only, either as once, few or many, or as a class for expanded clones.

j_call d_call v_call clone_size cdr3_nt cdr3_aa
TRBJ2-2 TRBD2 TRBV7-2 once TGTGCCAGCAGCTCCTCAAGTGGTGGCGGGAGTGTTATCGGGGAGCTGTTTTTT CASSSSSGGGSVIGELFF
TRBJ1-5 . TRBV7-8 . TGTGCCAGCAGCCCCGGGATCCATAGCAATCAGCCCCAGCATTTT CASSPGIHSNQPQHF
TRBJ2-3 . TRBV9 . TGTGCCAGCAGCGCCCTAGGAGCGACTAATACGCAGTATTTT CASSALGATNTQYF
TRBJ2-7 . TRBV5-4 . TGTGCCAGCAGCCGAGGACAGACCTTCTACGAGCAGTACTTC CASSRGQTFYEQYF
TRBJ2-7 TRBD2 TRBV9 . TGTGCCAGCAGCGCTAGGGCCGGGACTAGCGGGACCTTGGGGGACGAGCAGTACTTC CASSARAGTSGTLGDEQYF
TRBJ1-2 TRBD1 TRBV7-3 . TGTGCCAGCAGCTTGGACAGGGGCTATGGCTACACCTTC CASSLDRGYGYTF
TRBJ2-7 TRBD2 TRBV7-2 . TGTGCCAGCAGCCGGTCCGGGAGCGGGGGGGCAAGAGAGCAGTACTTC CASSRSGSGGAREQYF
TRBJ2-5 TRBD2 TRBV2 . TGTGCCAGCAGTGCAGCGGCGGGAGAACGGAAGGGAGAGACCCAGTACTTC CASSAAAGERKGETQYF
TRBJ2-5 . TRBV6-6 . TGTGCCGGCAGACGTGGAGTCGCAGAGACCCAGTACTTC CAGRRGVAETQYF
TRBJ2-3 TRBD1 TRBV2 . TGTGCCAGCAGTGCCCAGGGACAGGGCCGCACAGATACGCAGTATTTT CASSAQGQGRTDTQYF
TRBJ1-2 TRBD1 TRBV7-8 . TGTGCCAGCAGCTTGACAGGGGAAGGTGGCTACACCTTC CASSLTGEGGYTF
TRBJ2-5 . TRBV5-1 . TGCGCCAGCAGCCCGGCCCCGGGGACACCCCAAGAGACCCAGTACTTC CASSPAPGTPQETQYF
TRBJ2-3 TRBD2 TRBV28 . TGTGCCAGCAGCTGGACTAGCCCGAGCACAGATACGCAGTATTTT CASSWTSPSTDTQYF
TRBJ2-7 TRBD2 TRBV11-2 . TGTGCCAGCAGCCAACAGCGGGATATCGAGCAGTACTTC CASSQQRDIEQYF
TRBJ1-1 TRBD1 TRBV4-3 few TGCGCCAGCAGCCAAGAGGGACAGGGTAGCCCTGAAGCTTTCTTT CASSQEGQGSPEAFF
TRBJ2-1 TRBD2 TRBV7-3 . TGTGCCAGCAGCATTAGCGGGGCCAATGAGCAGTTCTTC CASSISGANEQFF
TRBJ1-1 TRBD1 TRBV7-8 . TGTGCCAGCAGGAGACAGGGGATGAACACTGAAGCTTTCTTT CASRRQGMNTEAFF